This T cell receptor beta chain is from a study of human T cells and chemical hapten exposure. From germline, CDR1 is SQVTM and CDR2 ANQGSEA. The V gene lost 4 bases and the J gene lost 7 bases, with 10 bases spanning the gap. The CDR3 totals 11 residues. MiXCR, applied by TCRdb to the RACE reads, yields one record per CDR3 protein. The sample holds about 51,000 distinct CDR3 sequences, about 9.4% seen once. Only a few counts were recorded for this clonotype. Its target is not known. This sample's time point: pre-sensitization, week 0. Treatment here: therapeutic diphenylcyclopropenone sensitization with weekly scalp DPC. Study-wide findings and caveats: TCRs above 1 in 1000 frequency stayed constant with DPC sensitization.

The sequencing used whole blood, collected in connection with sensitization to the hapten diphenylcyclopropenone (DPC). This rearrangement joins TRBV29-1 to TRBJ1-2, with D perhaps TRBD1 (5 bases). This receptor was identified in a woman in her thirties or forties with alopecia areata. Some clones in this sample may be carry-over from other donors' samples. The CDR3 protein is CSVGQGAGYTF. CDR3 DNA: TGCAGCGTTGGTCAGGGAGCTGGCTACACCTTC.